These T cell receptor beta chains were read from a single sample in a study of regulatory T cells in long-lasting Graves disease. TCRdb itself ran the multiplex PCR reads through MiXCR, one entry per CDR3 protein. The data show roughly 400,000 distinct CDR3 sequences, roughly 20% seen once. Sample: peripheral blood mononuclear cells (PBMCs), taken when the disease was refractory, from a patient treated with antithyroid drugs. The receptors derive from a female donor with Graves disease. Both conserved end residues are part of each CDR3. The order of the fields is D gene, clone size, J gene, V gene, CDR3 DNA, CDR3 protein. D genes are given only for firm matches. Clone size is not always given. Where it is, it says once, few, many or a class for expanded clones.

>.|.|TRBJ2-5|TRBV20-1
TGCAGTGCTAGAGAGGCAGGGGGGTTAGAGACCCAGTACTTC
CSAREAGGLETQYF
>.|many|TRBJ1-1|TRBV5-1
TGCGCCAGCAGCACGGAGAGTTTAGGCACTGAAGCTTTCTTT
CASSTESLGTEAFF
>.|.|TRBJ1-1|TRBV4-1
TGCGCCAGCAGCCGACCCATAAAGGGGAACACTGAAGCTTTCTTT
CASSRPIKGNTEAFF
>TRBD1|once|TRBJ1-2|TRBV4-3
TGCGCCAGCAGCCAAGATTTAGTACAGGGGGACGGCTACACCTTC
CASSQDLVQGDGYTF
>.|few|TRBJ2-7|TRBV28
TGTGCCAGCCGAGCCAGCCCGACGGTATACCAAGCCTACGAGCAGTACTTC
CASRASPTVYQAYEQYF
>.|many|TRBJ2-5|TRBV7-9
TGTGCCAGCAGCACTAGAGCGGGACAGGTCTCAGAGACCCAGTACTTC
CASSTRAGQVSETQYF
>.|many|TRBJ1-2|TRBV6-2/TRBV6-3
TGTGCCAGCAGGCGCGGCCATGGCTACACCTTC
CASRRGHGYTF
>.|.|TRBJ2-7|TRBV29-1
TGCAGCGCCTCCCGCGCCCGGGCCAGGGAATACGAGCAGTACTTC
CSASRARAREYEQYF
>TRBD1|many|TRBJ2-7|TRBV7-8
TGTGCCAGCAGCATGAGGACAGGGGTTAACTACGAGCAGTACTTC
CASSMRTGVNYEQYF
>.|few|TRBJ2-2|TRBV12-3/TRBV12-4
TGTGCCATCGTCTCCCGTTGGGACACCGGGGAGCTGTTTTTT
CAIVSRWDTGELFF
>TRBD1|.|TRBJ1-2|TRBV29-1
TGCAGCGTATGGACAGGGGTATCGTATGGCTACACCTTC
CSVWTGVSYGYTF
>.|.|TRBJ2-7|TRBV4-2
TGTGCCAGCAGCCAAGAACAGGGTCCCTCGTGGGAATACGAGCAGTACTTC
CASSQEQGPSWEYEQYF
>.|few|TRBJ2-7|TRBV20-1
TGCAGTGCTAGATGGCTCTTGGCCTACGAGCAGTACTTC
CSARWLLAYEQYF
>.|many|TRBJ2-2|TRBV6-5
TGTGCCAGCAGTTACTTGGCGGAGGACACCGGGGAGCTGTTTTTT
CASSYLAEDTGELFF
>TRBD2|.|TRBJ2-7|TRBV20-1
TGCAGTGCAGGGACTAGCGGGTCTTTAAGCTCCTACGAGCAGTACTTC
CSAGTSGSLSSYEQYF
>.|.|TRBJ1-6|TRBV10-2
TGCGCCAGCAGTGAGATAAATTCACCCCTCCACTTT
CASSEINSPLHF
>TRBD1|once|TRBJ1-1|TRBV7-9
TGTGCCAGCAGCGAACAGGGGGCTGACACTGAAGCTTTCTTT
CASSEQGADTEAFF
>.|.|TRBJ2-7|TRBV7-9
TGTGCCAGCCGGGGGTACTCCTACGAGCAGTACTTC
CASRGYSYEQYF
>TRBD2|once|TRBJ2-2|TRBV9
TGTGCCAGCAGCGTAGGGGGGGGTAGCGGGAGGTATTCCGGGGAGCTGTTTTTT
CASSVGGGSGRYSGELFF
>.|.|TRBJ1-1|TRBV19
TGTGCCAGAACCACTTTCACAGGGACGGGGAACACTGGAGCTTTCTTT
CARTTFTGTGNTGAFF
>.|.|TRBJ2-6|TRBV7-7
TGTGCTAGCAGCCCCACCTTCGGGGCCAACGTCCTGACTTTC
CASSPTFGANVLTF
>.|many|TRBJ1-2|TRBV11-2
TGTGCCAGCAGCACTTACTGGGGGAGCCGGGGTGGCTACACCTTC
CASSTYWGSRGGYTF
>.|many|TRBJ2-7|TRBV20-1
TGCAGTGCTAGTGAAAGGGTCCACGAGCAGTACTTC
CSASERVHEQYF
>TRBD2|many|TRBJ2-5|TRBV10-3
TGTGCCATCAGTGGGCTAGCGGGCGTTGAGACCCAGTACTTC
CAISGLAGVETQYF
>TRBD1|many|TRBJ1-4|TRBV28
TGTGCCAGCAGTTTATCCGGGACAGGGTCTGTTTTT
CASSLSGTGSVF
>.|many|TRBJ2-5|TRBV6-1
TGTGCCAGCAGCCAGGGGATCCGAGAGACCCAGTACTTC
CASSQGIRETQYF
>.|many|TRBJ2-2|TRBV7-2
TGTGCCAGCAGCTTAGAAACGAACACCGGGGAGCTGTTTTTT
CASSLETNTGELFF